Listed below are T cell receptor beta chains from one sample, sequenced in a study of T-cell reconstitution after alpha-beta-depleted transplantation in children. TCRdb itself ran the PCR reads through MiXCR, one entry per CDR3 protein. The sample contains 250,000 to 400,000 distinct CDR3 sequences, approximately 23% of which appear only once. The source material was PBMCs, mostly from graft donor cells, sampled 180 days after TCRalphabeta/CD19-depleted stem cell transplant. These receptors were collected from a male patient aged 10 to 17 who had a stem cell transplant for acute lymphoblastic leukemia, so the T cells may come from the graft donor. Both conserved end residues are part of each CDR3. D genes are given only for firm matches. Size is stated for part of the rows, as once, few or many counts, or as a class when the clone is expanded.

TRBJ2-3,few,TRBV11-2,TRBD1,CASSLHKRTGLLSTDTQYF,TGTGCCAGCAGTTTGCATAAACGGACAGGACTTCTCAGCACAGATACGCAGTATTTT
TRBJ2-7,many,TRBV4-1,TRBD1,CASSRGQGSSYEQYF,TGCGCCAGCAGCCGCGGACAGGGTAGCTCCTACGAGCAGTACTTC
TRBJ2-3,few,TRBV6-6,TRBD2,CASTGTSADTQYF,TGTGCCAGCACTGGGACTAGCGCGGATACGCAGTATTTT
TRBJ2-7,NA,TRBV7-7,NA,CASSSGRGYEQYF,TGTGCCAGCAGCTCTGGCAGGGGCTACGAGCAGTACTTC
TRBJ2-3,few,TRBV4-1,TRBD2,CASSQDPGTSGFTDTQYF,TGCGCCAGCAGCCAAGACCCCGGGACTAGCGGGTTTACAGATACGCAGTATTTT
TRBJ2-2,NA,TRBV10-1,NA,CASSEFGTSSPGELFF,TGCGCCAGCAGTGAGTTCGGGACGTCAAGTCCCGGGGAGCTGTTTTTT
TRBJ1-4,few,TRBV5-4,NA,CASTSPANEKLFF,TGTGCCAGTACATCGCCGGCCAATGAAAAACTGTTTTTT
TRBJ2-1,NA,TRBV5-6,NA,CASSPGSAGWEQFF,TGTGCCAGCAGCCCAGGGAGTGCGGGATGGGAGCAGTTCTTC
TRBJ2-3,NA,TRBV20-1,TRBD2,CSARDWASGSTDTQYF,TGCAGTGCTAGAGATTGGGCTAGCGGGAGCACAGATACGCAGTATTTT
TRBJ2-3,few,TRBV5-1,TRBD2,CASSPGLAGGPGDTQYF,TGCGCCAGCAGCCCGGGACTAGCGGGAGGGCCAGGTGATACGCAGTATTTT
TRBJ2-4,NA,TRBV20-1,NA,CSARDRFKNIQYF,TGCAGTGCTAGAGACCGGTTTAAAAACATTCAGTACTTC
TRBJ1-5,few,TRBV20-1,NA,CSASRRSNQPQHF,TGCAGTGCTAGCAGGCGGAGCAATCAGCCCCAGCATTTT
TRBJ1-5,NA,TRBV4-1,NA,CASSQVMVGNQPQHF,TGCGCCAGCAGCCAAGTGATGGTAGGCAATCAGCCCCAGCATTTT
TRBJ2-7,NA,TRBV7-9,NA,CASSRTGWEQYF,TGTGCCAGCAGCCGTACAGGGTGGGAGCAGTACTTC
TRBJ2-4,few,TRBV7-9,NA,CASSPSRVAGWNIQYF,TGTGCCAGCAGCCCCTCGAGGGTGGCAGGATGGAACATTCAGTACTTC
TRBJ2-7,few,TRBV20-1,TRBD2,CSAYSGRNEQYF,TGCAGTGCTTATAGCGGGAGGAACGAGCAGTACTTC
TRBJ2-7,few,TRBV5-1,NA,CASSLDPAGEQYF,TGCGCCAGCAGCTTGGATCCAGCGGGCGAGCAGTACTTC
TRBJ2-2,few,TRBV5-1,TRBD1,CASSPGQANTGELFF,TGCGCCAGCAGCCCCGGACAGGCGAACACCGGGGAGCTGTTTTTT
TRBJ2-5,few,TRBV29-1,TRBD1,CSSRQGAHRLYTQYF,TGCAGCTCCCGACAGGGGGCTCATCGCCTCTACACCCAGTACTTC
TRBJ1-1,NA,TRBV14,NA,CASSQVDIYTEAFF,TGTGCCAGCAGCCAAGTGGATATCTACACTGAAGCTTTCTTT
TRBJ1-5,NA,TRBV5-5,NA,CASSLGTSPQPQHF,TGTGCCAGCAGCTTGGGAACCTCACCGCAGCCCCAGCATTTT
TRBJ2-2,few,TRBV5-5,TRBD1,CASSHRQGSTGELFF,TGTGCCAGCAGCCATAGACAGGGGAGCACCGGGGAGCTGTTTTTT
TRBJ2-3,few,TRBV10-3,NA,CAISEGGGVDPDTQYF,TGTGCCATCAGTGAAGGGGGGGGAGTCGATCCAGATACGCAGTATTTT
TRBJ1-1,NA,TRBV20-1,NA,CSARVWTVNTEAFF,TGCAGTGCTAGAGTGTGGACGGTGAACACTGAAGCTTTCTTT
TRBJ1-2,few,TRBV29-1,TRBD1,CSTGQGARYTF,TGCAGCACCGGACAGGGGGCTCGCTACACCTTC
TRBJ1-1,few,TRBV4-2,TRBD1,CASSQDLSMAGGTEAFF,TGTGCCAGCAGCCAAGACCTTAGTATGGCAGGGGGCACTGAAGCTTTCTTT
TRBJ1-5,many,TRBV7-2,NA,CASSLDDRLSNQPQHF,TGTGCCAGCAGCTTAGACGACAGACTTAGCAATCAGCCCCAGCATTTT
TRBJ2-3,NA,TRBV2,TRBD2,CASSLTSGRAIDTQYF,TGTGCCAGCAGCCTCACTAGCGGGAGGGCTATAGATACGCAGTATTTT
TRBJ2-2,few,TRBV2,TRBD2,CASRRGRAPGELFF,TGTGCCAGCAGACGCGGGAGGGCCCCCGGGGAGCTGTTTTTT
TRBJ1-2,few,TRBV20-1,NA,CSVLQVSGYGYTF,TGCAGTGTCTTACAGGTATCAGGCTATGGCTACACCTTC
TRBJ2-7,NA,TRBV11-2,TRBD2,CASSFRLAGGHKSYEQYF,TGTGCCAGCAGCTTTCGACTAGCGGGAGGGCATAAGTCCTACGAGCAGTACTTC
TRBJ2-3,few,TRBV6-2/TRBV6-3,TRBD1,CATTSDRVSTQYF,TGTGCCACCACCTCGGACAGGGTTAGTACGCAGTATTTT
TRBJ2-5,few,TRBV9,NA,CASSVVAGVQETQYF,TGTGCCAGCAGCGTAGTCGCTGGGGTCCAAGAGACCCAGTACTTC
TRBJ1-4,few,TRBV24-1,NA,CATSEDKAGEKLFF,TGTGCCACCAGTGAGGACAAAGCGGGCGAAAAACTGTTTTTT
TRBJ1-2,few,TRBV12-3/TRBV12-4,NA,CASSFAWGPDGYTF,TGTGCCAGCAGTTTCGCCTGGGGGCCGGATGGCTACACCTTC
TRBJ1-1,NA,TRBV6-5,NA,CASSYSAPVEGNTEAFF,TGTGCCAGCAGTTACTCGGCCCCGGTAGAAGGGAACACTGAAGCTTTCTTT
TRBJ2-3,many,TRBV29-1,TRBD2,CSVKTSGITDTQYF,TGCAGCGTAAAGACTAGCGGGATCACAGATACGCAGTATTTT
TRBJ2-3,NA,TRBV7-3,TRBD1,CASSSDRGYGTDTQYF,TGTGCCAGCAGCTCAGACAGGGGTTATGGCACAGATACGCAGTATTTT
TRBJ2-1,few,TRBV15,NA,CATSRDRGARFF,TGTGCCACCAGCAGAGATCGGGGAGCCCGCTTCTTC
TRBJ2-1,NA,TRBV12-3/TRBV12-4,TRBD2,CASSSPTSGGHNEQFF,TGTGCCAGCAGTTCTCCCACTAGCGGGGGACACAATGAGCAGTTCTTC
TRBJ1-5,NA,TRBV4-1,TRBD1,CASSQGPTGQRYQPQHF,TGCGCCAGCAGCCAAGGGCCAACGGGACAGAGGTATCAGCCCCAGCATTTT
TRBJ2-3,few,TRBV20-1,NA,CSARDDYSQDTQYF,TGCAGTGCTAGAGATGACTACAGTCAAGATACGCAGTATTTT
TRBJ2-7,NA,TRBV20-1,NA,CSARGGTSYEQYF,TGCAGTGCTAGAGGCGGGACCAGTTACGAGCAGTACTTC
TRBJ2-3,NA,TRBV7-9,NA,CASSERRLTGDTQYF,TGTGCCAGCAGCGAGAGGCGGCTAACGGGCGATACGCAGTATTTT
TRBJ2-7,few,TRBV29-1,NA,CSVETGHRRDEQYF,TGCAGCGTTGAAACAGGGCATAGACGGGACGAGCAGTACTTC
TRBJ2-1,few,TRBV20-1,TRBD2,CSASIPGGVYNEQFF,TGCAGTGCTAGTATACCGGGAGGGGTCTACAATGAGCAGTTCTTC
TRBJ1-5,NA,TRBV27,NA,CASSSIQGLRQPQHF,TGTGCCAGCAGTTCGATACAGGGCCTCAGGCAGCCCCAGCATTTT
TRBJ1-1,few,TRBV12-5,TRBD1,CASGTWGQMNTEAFF,TGTGCTAGTGGAACCTGGGGACAGATGAACACTGAAGCTTTCTTT